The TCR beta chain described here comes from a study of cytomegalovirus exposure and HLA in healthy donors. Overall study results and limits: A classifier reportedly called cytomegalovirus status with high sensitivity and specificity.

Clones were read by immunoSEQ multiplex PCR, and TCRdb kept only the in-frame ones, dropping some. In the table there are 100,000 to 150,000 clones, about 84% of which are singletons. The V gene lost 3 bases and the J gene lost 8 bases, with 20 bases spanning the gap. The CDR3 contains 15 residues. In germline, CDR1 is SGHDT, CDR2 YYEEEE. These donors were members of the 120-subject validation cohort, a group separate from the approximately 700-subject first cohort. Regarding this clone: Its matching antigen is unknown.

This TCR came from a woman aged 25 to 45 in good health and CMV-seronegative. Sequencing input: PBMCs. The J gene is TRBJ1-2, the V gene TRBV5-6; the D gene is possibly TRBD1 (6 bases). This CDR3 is CASSSMGAAGRGYTF. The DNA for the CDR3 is TGTGCCAGCAGCTCGATGGGGGCCGCCGGGAGGGGCTACACCTTC. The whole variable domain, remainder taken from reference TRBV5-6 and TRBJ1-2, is DAGVTQSPTHLIKTRGQQVTLRCSPKSGHDTVSWYQQALGQGPQFIFQYYEEEERQRGNFPDRFSGHQFPNYSSELNVNALLLGDSALYLCASSSMGAAGRGYTFGSGTRLTVV.